This is a list of T cell receptor beta chains from one sample in a study of cytomegalovirus exposure and HLA in healthy donors. The repertoire was sequenced with immunoSEQ multiplex PCR; TCRdb's copy has only in-frame clones and lacks some. The sample consists of under 150,000 clones, 65% to 75% of them appearing once. Material: PBMCs. Receptors were obtained from a woman aged 40 to 55 in good health and CMV-seropositive. The CDR3 runs from the conserved cysteine through the conserved F or W. D genes are given only for firm matches. Not all rows give a size; the values are once, few, many and, for expanded clones, a class.

j_gene,d_gene,v_gene,abundance,CDR3nt,CDR3aa
TRBJ2-3,TRBD2,TRBV9,once,TGTGCCAGCAGCCCCCGCAGCGGGAGGGCAGATACGCAGTATTTT,CASSPRSGRADTQYF
TRBJ2-5,.,TRBV6-6,.,TGTGCCAGCAGTTACGGGGCCACGGGCTACCCACTGTACTTC,CASSYGATGYPLYF
TRBJ1-3,.,TRBV13,.,TGTGCCAGCAGCCTCGAGGGTAACTCTGGAAACACCATATATTTT,CASSLEGNSGNTIYF
TRBJ1-4,.,TRBV30,.,TGTGCCTGGAACCGGTTAAATGAAAAACTGTTTTTT,CAWNRLNEKLFF
TRBJ1-3,.,TRBV11-2,.,TGTGCCAGCAGCTTATCCGGGTCTGGAAACACCATATATTTT,CASSLSGSGNTIYF
TRBJ1-3,.,TRBV6-1,.,TGTGCCAGCAGATCCGGGAAAGGAAACACCATATATTTT,CASRSGKGNTIYF
TRBJ2-5,.,TRBV9,.,TGTGCCAGCAGCGTAGCCAGGGGCCAAGAGACCCAGTACTTC,CASSVARGQETQYF
TRBJ2-4,.,TRBV2,.,TGTGCCAGCAGTGAAACGTGGGCCCTAGCCAAAAACATTCAGTACTTC,CASSETWALAKNIQYF
TRBJ2-3,TRBD2,TRBV4-3,.,TGCGCCAGCAGCCAAGATCTGGCTAGCGGGGTCACAGATACGCAGTATTTT,CASSQDLASGVTDTQYF
TRBJ2-3,TRBD2,TRBV27,.,TGTGCCAGCAGAAAACTAGCGGGAGGGGGTGCAAGTGGCACAGATACGCAGTATTTT,CASRKLAGGGASGTDTQYF
TRBJ1-5,.,TRBV10-2,.,TGCGCCAGCAGTGACTCTTCCGGAGGCAATCAGCCCCAGCATTTT,CASSDSSGGNQPQHF
TRBJ2-5,.,TRBV5-1,once,TGCGCCAGCAGAGGCGGCCAGGGAGAGACCCAGTACTTC,CASRGGQGETQYF
TRBJ2-5,TRBD2,TRBV27,.,TGTGCCAGCAGCCTCCTAGCGGGAAGCCAAGAGACCCAGTACTTC,CASSLLAGSQETQYF
TRBJ1-1,.,TRBV27,.,TGTGCCAGCCTTTCAACGGGAACAGGGTTCTCGGGCACTGAAGCTTTCTTT,CASLSTGTGFSGTEAFF
TRBJ1-4,TRBD1,TRBV15,.,TGTGCCACCAGCAGCCGGAAGGCAGGGGGCGGTGAAAAACTGTTTTTT,CATSSRKAGGGEKLFF
TRBJ1-3,.,TRBV7-6,.,TGTGCCAGCAGCTCCCAGGGACAAGTAGTCTCTGGAAACACCATATATTTT,CASSSQGQVVSGNTIYF
TRBJ1-2,TRBD1,TRBV2,few,TGTGCCAGCAGCCCGGGACAGGTTAACTATGGCTACACCTTC,CASSPGQVNYGYTF
TRBJ2-1,TRBD2,TRBV4-1,.,TGCGCCAGCAGACGGGGGGGAAGCTCCTACAATGAGCAGTTCTTC,CASRRGGSSYNEQFF
TRBJ1-2,.,TRBV6-1,.,TGTGCCAGCAGTGAGATCACGGTGAAGAGTGGCTACACCTTC,CASSEITVKSGYTF
TRBJ1-5,.,TRBV2,.,TGTGCCAGCAGTGAAGGGGGGGGCTCGGGACAGCCCCAGCATTTT,CASSEGGGSGQPQHF
TRBJ2-1,TRBD2,TRBV15,.,TGTGCCACCAGCAGAGATGGGAGCGGGAGCGACTACAATGAGCAGTTCTTC,CATSRDGSGSDYNEQFF
TRBJ2-7,.,TRBV7-2,few,TGTGCCAGCAGCTCGACCCACAGGAACACCTACGAGCAGTACTTC,CASSSTHRNTYEQYF
TRBJ2-2,TRBD1,TRBV2,.,TGTGCCAGCAGACACGACAGGGGTTCGGCCGGGGAGCTGTTTTTT,CASRHDRGSAGELFF
TRBJ2-2,TRBD1,TRBV6-6,.,TGTGCCAGCAGTTCGACAGGGGACACCGGGGAGCTGTTTTTT,CASSSTGDTGELFF
TRBJ1-2,.,TRBV13,.,TGTGCCAGCAGCTTAGTTGGGCACGGCTACACCTTC,CASSLVGHGYTF
TRBJ1-1,.,TRBV30,few,TGTGCCTGGAGCCCTCGGAGGACTGAAGCTTTCTTT,CAWSPRRTEAFF
TRBJ2-7,TRBD2,TRBV7-6,few,TGTGCCAGCAGCTTAGACGGCGGGAGTAAGTACGAGCAGTACTTC,CASSLDGGSKYEQYF
TRBJ1-5,TRBD1,TRBV6-1,.,TGTGCCAGCAGTGACCTATACAGGGGATCTCAGCCCCAGCATTTT,CASSDLYRGSQPQHF
TRBJ1-2,TRBD1,TRBV5-1,.,TGCGCCAGCAGCCTCTCTCCCGGGACAGGGGTCTATGGCTACACCTTC,CASSLSPGTGVYGYTF
TRBJ1-3,.,TRBV30,.,TGTGCCTGGAGGCAGGGGTCCACCATATATTTT,CAWRQGSTIYF
TRBJ2-5,TRBD1,TRBV7-9,.,TGTGCCAGCAGCTTAGCGGGAGGGACAGGGGAGCAGTACTTC,CASSLAGGTGEQYF
TRBJ2-3,TRBD2,TRBV7-8,.,TGTGCCAGCAGCTTAAAAAGCGCTAGCGGGTTAAGCACAGATACGCAGTATTTT,CASSLKSASGLSTDTQYF
TRBJ2-2,TRBD1,TRBV5-5,.,TGTGCCAGCAGCTTGCCCGGGACAGCTCATCTCACCGGGGAGCTGTTTTTT,CASSLPGTAHLTGELFF
TRBJ2-7,.,TRBV5-8,.,TGTGCCAGCAGCTTGTTCGGGTCGGCCCACGAGCAGTACTTC,CASSLFGSAHEQYF
TRBJ2-3,TRBD2,TRBV28,.,TGTGCCAGCGGTCTAGCGGGAGCGGCAGATACGCAGTATTTT,CASGLAGAADTQYF
TRBJ2-2,TRBD2,TRBV7-9,.,TGTGCCAGCAGCGCACTAGCGGGAGGTTCGAACACCGGGGAGCTGTTTTTT,CASSALAGGSNTGELFF
TRBJ2-2,TRBD2,TRBV11-3,.,TGTGCCAGCAGCTCAATAGCCGCTAGCGGGGGTAGGACCGGGGAGCTGTTTTTT,CASSSIAASGGRTGELFF
TRBJ1-2,TRBD1,TRBV5-1,.,TGCGCCAGCAGCTCCCTCAGGACAGGTTTCGGCTACACCTTC,CASSSLRTGFGYTF
TRBJ2-5,TRBD2,TRBV5-4,.,TGTGCCAGCAGCTTCCGGGGGGGCCAAGAGACCCAGTACTTC,CASSFRGGQETQYF
TRBJ2-2,.,TRBV5-1,.,TGCGCCAGCAGCTTGGGGGCCGACACCGGGGAGCTGTTTTTT,CASSLGADTGELFF
TRBJ2-7,.,TRBV5-1,.,TGCGCCAGCAGCTTCCTCGACAGCCGGTCCACCTCCTACGAGCAGTACTTC,CASSFLDSRSTSYEQYF
TRBJ2-3,.,TRBV6-5,.,TGTGCCAGCAGCTTAGCGGATACGCAGTATTTT,CASSLADTQYF
TRBJ2-3,TRBD2,TRBV5-1,.,TGCGCCAGCAGCTTGGGCTTGGGACTAGCAACAGATACGCAGTATTTT,CASSLGLGLATDTQYF
TRBJ1-4,TRBD1,TRBV5-5,.,TGTGCCAGCAGCTCGGTGACAGGGGACAACTTTTATGCAACTAATGAAAAACTGTTTTTT,CASSSVTGDNFYATNEKLFF
TRBJ2-3,TRBD2,TRBV4-3,.,TGCGCCAGCAGCCTAGTTATAGCGGGGGGGGGAGATACGCAGTATTTT,CASSLVIAGGGDTQYF
TRBJ2-5,TRBD1,TRBV15,.,TGTGCCACCAGCAGAGATCGGGGGACAGGGCAAGAGACCCAGTACTTC,CATSRDRGTGQETQYF
TRBJ2-5,.,TRBV15,.,TGTGCCACCAGCCCTCGGGGGGCCGCCCAGTACTTC,CATSPRGAAQYF
TRBJ2-1,.,TRBV6-4,few,TGTGCCAGCAGTGAGCGGGACTACAATGAGCAGTTCTTC,CASSERDYNEQFF
TRBJ1-2,.,TRBV6-1,.,TGTGCCAACCACCAGGAGACAGTTAACTATGGCTACACCTTC,CANHQETVNYGYTF
TRBJ1-3,.,TRBV7-2,few,TGTGCCAGCAGCTTAGCCCAGGGTCGAAACACCATATATTTT,CASSLAQGRNTIYF
TRBJ2-7,TRBD1,TRBV29-1,.,TGCAGCGGAAGGACAGGGAGCTACGAGCAGTACTTC,CSGRTGSYEQYF
TRBJ2-6,.,TRBV25-1,.,TGTGCCAGCAGTGACAACAACGTCCTGACTTTC,CASSDNNVLTF
TRBJ1-2,.,TRBV2,.,TGTGCCAGCAGGATTGTCAGGGATGGCTACACCTTC,CASRIVRDGYTF